These T cell receptor beta chains were read from a single sample in a study of T cells in tuberculosis. The table came from immunoSEQ multiplex PCR; TCRdb's copy has only in-frame clones and leaves some out. This table holds about 30,000 clones, approximately 89% found once. The sample was PBMCs, taken at tuberculosis diagnosis. The origin of the receptors is an adult with tuberculosis. Each CDR3 is given with its conserved first and last residue. Fields, in order: clone size, D gene, J gene, V gene, CDR3 length, CDR3 DNA, CDR3 protein. D genes are given only for firm matches. The listing skips clone size in some rows; elsewhere it reads once, few, many or a size class.

.,TRBD1,TRBJ1-1,TRBV12-5,16,TGTGCTAGTGGTTTGGTAGACAGGGGTGGACCGACTGAAGCTTTCTTT,CASGLVDRGGPTEAFF
once,TRBD2,TRBJ2-2,TRBV5-6,18,TGTGCCAGCAGCCCACGGGGACTAGCGGGGGGGAACACCGGGGAGCTGTTTTTT,CASSPRGLAGGNTGELFF
.,.,TRBJ2-5,TRBV7-8,15,TGTGCCAGCAGCCGAGCCACAGGAATCCAAGAGACCCAGTACTTC,CASSRATGIQETQYF
.,.,TRBJ2-3,TRBV5-4,13,TGTGCCAGCAGCGACGAGCGTGCAGATACGCAGTATTTT,CASSDERADTQYF
.,TRBD1,TRBJ2-3,TRBV28,15,TGTGCCAGCAGTTTTGGTACAGGGGTGGCAGATACGCAGTATTTT,CASSFGTGVADTQYF
.,.,TRBJ2-3,TRBV19,13,TGTGCCAGTAGTATAGTGCAGGCAGATACGCAGTATTTT,CASSIVQADTQYF
.,.,TRBJ2-5,TRBV11-2,15,TGTGCCAGCAGCTTAGTCTACCGCTCCCAAGAGACCCAGTACTTC,CASSLVYRSQETQYF
.,.,TRBJ2-3,TRBV27,15,TGTGCCAGCAGTTTAGTCGGGGGGCAGCCAGATACGCAGTATTTT,CASSLVGGQPDTQYF
.,.,TRBJ2-3,TRBV14,14,TGTGCCAGCAGCCTTAGCGGACTCACAGATACGCAGTATTTT,CASSLSGLTDTQYF
.,.,TRBJ2-5,TRBV30,11,TGTGCCTCCACGTCCCGAGGGACCCAGTACTTC,CASTSRGTQYF
.,.,TRBJ2-2,TRBV29-1,12,TGCAGCGTTGGATTTAACGGGAGGGAGCTGTTTTTT,CSVGFNGRELFF
.,.,TRBJ2-3,TRBV7-2,17,TGTGCCAGCAGCTTAAGGAGCAGCGTCCCTCCCACAGATACGCAGTATTTT,CASSLRSSVPPTDTQYF
.,TRBD2,TRBJ2-1,TRBV15,16,TGTGCCACCAGCAGAGGTTCCAGCGGGGGCACCAATGAGCAGTTCTTC,CATSRGSSGGTNEQFF
.,.,TRBJ2-3,TRBV10-1,16,TGCGCCAGCAGTGGTTCCCCTCTAACTCGCACAGATACGCAGTATTTT,CASSGSPLTRTDTQYF
.,.,TRBJ1-2,TRBV4-3,15,TGCGCCAGCAGCCAAGGTCAGGGCAGCCTGGATGGCTACACCTTC,CASSQGQGSLDGYTF
.,TRBD2,TRBJ2-2,TRBV15,16,TGTGCCACCAGCAGAACAGCGGGGGCGGGGACCGGGGAGCTGTTTTTT,CATSRTAGAGTGELFF
.,TRBD1,TRBJ1-5,TRBV7-8,18,TGTGCCAGCAGCTTAGCGAGGACAGGGCGAAATGGCAATCAGCCCCAGCATTTT,CASSLARTGRNGNQPQHF